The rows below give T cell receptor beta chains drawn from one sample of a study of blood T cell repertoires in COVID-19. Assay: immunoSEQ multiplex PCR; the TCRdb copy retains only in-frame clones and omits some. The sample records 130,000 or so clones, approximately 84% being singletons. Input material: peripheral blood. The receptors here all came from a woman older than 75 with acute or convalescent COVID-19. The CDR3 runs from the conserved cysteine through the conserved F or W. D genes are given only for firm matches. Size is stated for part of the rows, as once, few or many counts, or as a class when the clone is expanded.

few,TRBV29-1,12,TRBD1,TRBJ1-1,CSTGQMNTEAFF,TGCAGCACGGGACAGATGAACACTGAAGCTTTCTTT
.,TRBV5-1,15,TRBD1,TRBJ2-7,CASRKPGQSSYEQYF,TGCGCCAGCAGAAAACCGGGACAGAGCTCCTACGAGCAGTACTTC
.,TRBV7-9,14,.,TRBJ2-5,CASSLRLGRETQYF,TGTGCCAGCAGCTTACGATTGGGGCGGGAGACCCAGTACTTC
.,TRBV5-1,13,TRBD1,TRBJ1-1,CASSPTGSPEAFF,TGCGCCAGCAGCCCGACAGGGAGCCCTGAAGCTTTCTTT
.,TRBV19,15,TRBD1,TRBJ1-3,CASSMDRSSGNTIYF,TGTGCCAGTAGCATGGACAGGAGCTCTGGAAACACCATATATTTT
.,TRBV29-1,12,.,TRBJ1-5,CSVQEGNQPQHF,TGCAGCGTCCAGGAGGGCAATCAGCCCCAGCATTTT
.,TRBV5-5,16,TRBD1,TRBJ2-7,CASSRGQGATSYEQYF,TGTGCCAGCAGCCGGGGACAGGGCGCAACCTCCTACGAGCAGTACTTC
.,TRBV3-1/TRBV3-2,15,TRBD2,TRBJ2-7,CASSPLGGGAYEQYF,TGTGCCAGCAGCCCCTTGGGCGGGGGGGCCTACGAGCAGTACTTC
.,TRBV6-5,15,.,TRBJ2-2,CASSYSESYTGELFF,TGTGCCAGCAGTTACTCGGAGTCTTACACCGGGGAGCTGTTTTTT
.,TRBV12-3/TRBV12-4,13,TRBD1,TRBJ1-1,CASSPTRDSEAFF,TGTGCCAGCAGCCCTACCCGGGACAGTGAAGCTTTCTTT
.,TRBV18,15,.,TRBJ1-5,CASSPVWGVEQPQHF,TGTGCCAGCTCACCGGTTTGGGGGGTAGAACAGCCCCAGCATTTT
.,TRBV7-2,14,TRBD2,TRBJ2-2,CASSLGGNGGELFF,TGTGCCAGCAGCCTCGGGGGGAACGGCGGGGAGCTGTTTTTT
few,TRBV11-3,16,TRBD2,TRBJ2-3,CASSVGLAESFDTQYF,TGTGCCAGCAGCGTCGGACTAGCGGAATCCTTCGATACGCAGTATTTT
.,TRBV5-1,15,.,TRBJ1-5,CASSLGPGSNQPQHF,TGCGCCAGCAGCTTGGGTCCAGGGAGCAATCAGCCCCAGCATTTT
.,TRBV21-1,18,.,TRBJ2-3,CASSKDPKLAGGRDTQYF,TGTGCCAGCAGCAAAGATCCGAAACTAGCGGGAGGCAGAGATACGCAGTATTTT
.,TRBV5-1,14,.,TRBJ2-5,CASGNPGPGKTQYF,TGCGCCAGCGGCAACCCCGGTCCGGGGAAGACCCAGTACTTC
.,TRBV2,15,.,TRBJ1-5,CASSPQGRGNQPQHF,TGTGCCAGCAGCCCCCAGGGAAGGGGCAATCAGCCCCAGCATTTT
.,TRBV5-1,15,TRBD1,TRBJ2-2,CASSWTGEVTGELFF,TGCGCCAGCAGCTGGACAGGGGAAGTAACCGGGGAGCTGTTTTTT
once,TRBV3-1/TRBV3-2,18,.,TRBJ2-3,CASSQVYGGGGLTDTQYF,TGTGCCAGCAGCCAAGTATATGGAGGAGGGGGCCTCACAGATACGCAGTATTTT
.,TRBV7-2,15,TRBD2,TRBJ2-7,CASSLAAGGAYEQYF,TGTGCCAGCAGCCTCGCGGCGGGAGGCGCCTACGAGCAGTACTTC
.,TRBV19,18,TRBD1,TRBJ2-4,CASSPPGQGKDGKNIQYF,TGTGCCAGTAGTCCACCGGGACAGGGGAAGGATGGCAAAAACATTCAGTACTTC
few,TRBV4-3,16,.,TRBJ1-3,CASSQESRDSGNTIYF,TGCGCCAGCAGCCAAGAGTCCAGGGACTCTGGAAACACCATATATTTT
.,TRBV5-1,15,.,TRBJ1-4,CASSLAENRGEKLFF,TGCGCCAGCAGCTTGGCCGAGAACCGGGGTGAAAAACTGTTTTTT
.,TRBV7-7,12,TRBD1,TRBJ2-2,CASSRQGGELFF,TGTGCTAGCAGCCGACAGGGAGGGGAGCTGTTTTTT
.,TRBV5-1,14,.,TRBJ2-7,CASSMDSLTYEQYF,TGCGCCAGCAGCATGGACAGCCTTACCTACGAGCAGTACTTC
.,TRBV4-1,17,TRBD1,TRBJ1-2,CASSPQYGTAPGYGYTF,TGCGCCAGCAGCCCACAATACGGGACAGCACCTGGCTATGGCTACACCTTC
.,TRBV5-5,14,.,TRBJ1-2,CASSSTVGLYGYTF,TGTGCCAGCAGCTCAACCGTCGGGTTGTATGGCTACACCTTC
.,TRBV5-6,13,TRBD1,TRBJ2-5,CASRGTGQETQYF,TGTGCCAGCAGAGGGACAGGGCAAGAGACCCAGTACTTC
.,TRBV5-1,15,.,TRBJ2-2,CASSLWDTSAGELFF,TGCGCCAGCAGCTTATGGGACACTAGTGCCGGGGAGCTGTTTTTT
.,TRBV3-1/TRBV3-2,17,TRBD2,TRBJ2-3,CASSQGPGSGRGDTQYF,TGTGCCAGCAGCCAAGGCCCGGGGAGCGGGAGGGGAGATACGCAGTATTTT
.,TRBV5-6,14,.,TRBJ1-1,CASSLGGPNTEAFF,TGTGCCAGCAGCTTGGGGGGCCCAAACACTGAAGCTTTCTTT
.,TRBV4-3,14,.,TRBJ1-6,CASSQDKGNSPLHF,TGCGCCAGCAGCCAAGACAAGGGGAATTCACCCCTCCACTTT
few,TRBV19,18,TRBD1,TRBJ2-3,CASSGGTGGHPSTDTQYF,TGTGCCAGTAGTGGGGGGACAGGGGGACATCCTAGCACAGATACGCAGTATTTT
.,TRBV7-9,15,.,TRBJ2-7,CASSLEGATSNEQYF,TGTGCCAGCAGCTTAGAAGGAGCTACGAGCAACGAGCAGTACTTC
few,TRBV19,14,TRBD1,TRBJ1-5,CASSAGRDRGPQHF,TGTGCCAGTAGTGCGGGCCGGGACAGGGGACCCCAGCATTTT